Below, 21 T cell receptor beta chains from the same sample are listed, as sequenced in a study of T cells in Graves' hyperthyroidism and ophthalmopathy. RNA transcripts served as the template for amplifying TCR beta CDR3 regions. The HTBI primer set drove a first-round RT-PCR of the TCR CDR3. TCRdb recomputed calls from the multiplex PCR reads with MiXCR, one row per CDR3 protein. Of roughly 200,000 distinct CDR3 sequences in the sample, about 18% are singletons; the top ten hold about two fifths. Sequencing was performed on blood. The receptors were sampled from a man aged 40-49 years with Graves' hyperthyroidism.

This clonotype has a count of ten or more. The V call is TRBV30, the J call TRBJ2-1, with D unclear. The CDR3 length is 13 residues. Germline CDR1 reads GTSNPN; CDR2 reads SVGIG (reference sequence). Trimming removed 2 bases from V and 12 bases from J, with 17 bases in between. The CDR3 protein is CAWSRTPRTLQFF. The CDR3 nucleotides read TGTGCCTGGAGTAGAACCCCTCGGACCTTGCAGTTCTTC. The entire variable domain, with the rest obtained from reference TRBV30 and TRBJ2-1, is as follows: SQTIHQWPATLVQPVGSPLSLECTVEGTSNPNLYWYRQAAGRGLQLLFYSVGIGQISSEVPQNLSASRPQDRQFILSSKKLLLSDSGFYLCAWSRTPRTLQFFGPGTRLTVL.

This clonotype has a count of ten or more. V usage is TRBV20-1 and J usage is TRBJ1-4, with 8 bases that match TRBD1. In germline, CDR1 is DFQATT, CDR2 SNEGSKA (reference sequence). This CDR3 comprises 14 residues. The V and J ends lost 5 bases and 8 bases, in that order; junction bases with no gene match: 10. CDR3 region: CSASRTGRREKLFF. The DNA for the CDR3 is TGCAGTGCTTCCAGGACAGGGCGGCGGGAAAAACTGTTTTTT.

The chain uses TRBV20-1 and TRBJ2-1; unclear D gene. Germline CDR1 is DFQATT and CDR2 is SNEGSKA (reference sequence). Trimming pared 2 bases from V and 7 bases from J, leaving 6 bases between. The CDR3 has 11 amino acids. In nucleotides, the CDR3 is TGCAGTGCTAGACTGATGAATGAGCAGTTCTTC. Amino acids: CSARLMNEQFF.

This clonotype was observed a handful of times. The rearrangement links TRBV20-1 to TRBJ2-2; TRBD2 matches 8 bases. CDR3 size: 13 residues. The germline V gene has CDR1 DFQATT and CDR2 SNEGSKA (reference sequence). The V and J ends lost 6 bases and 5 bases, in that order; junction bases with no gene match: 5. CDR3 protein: CSAPGGGTGELFF. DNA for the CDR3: TGCAGTGCCCCCGGGGGGGGAACCGGGGAGCTGTTTTTT.

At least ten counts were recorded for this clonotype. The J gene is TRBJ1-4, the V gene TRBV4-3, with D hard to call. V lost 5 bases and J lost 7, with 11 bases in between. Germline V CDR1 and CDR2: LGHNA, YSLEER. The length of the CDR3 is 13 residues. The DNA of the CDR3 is TGCGCCAGCAGCGAGGGTATTGGTGAAAAACTGTTTTTT. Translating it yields CASSEGIGEKLFF.

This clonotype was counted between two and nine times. This chain's CDR3 is CSARDGGGTGELFF. The CDR3 coding sequence is TGCAGTGCTAGAGATGGGGGAGGCACCGGGGAGCTGTTTTTT. The chain employs TRBV20-1 and TRBJ2-2, with D tentatively TRBD2 (6 bases). Germline assignment: CDR1 DFQATT and CDR2 SNEGSKA (reference sequence). The ends were cut back, 0 bases at V and 4 bases at J, with 9 bases in the middle. This CDR3 has 14 residues.

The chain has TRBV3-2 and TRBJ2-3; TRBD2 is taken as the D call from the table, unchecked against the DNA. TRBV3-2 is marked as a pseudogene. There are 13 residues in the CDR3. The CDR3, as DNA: TGTGCCAGCAGCCAAATGGCCCTCAATACGCAGTATTTT. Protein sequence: CASSQMALNTQYF.

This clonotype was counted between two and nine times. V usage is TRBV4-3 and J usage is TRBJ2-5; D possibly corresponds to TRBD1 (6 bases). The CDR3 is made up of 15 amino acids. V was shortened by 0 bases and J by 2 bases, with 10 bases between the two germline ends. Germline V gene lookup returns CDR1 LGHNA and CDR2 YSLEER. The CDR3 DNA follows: TGCGCCAGCAGCCAAGAAAGGGACATACAAGAGACCCAGTACTTC. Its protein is CASSQERDIQETQYF.

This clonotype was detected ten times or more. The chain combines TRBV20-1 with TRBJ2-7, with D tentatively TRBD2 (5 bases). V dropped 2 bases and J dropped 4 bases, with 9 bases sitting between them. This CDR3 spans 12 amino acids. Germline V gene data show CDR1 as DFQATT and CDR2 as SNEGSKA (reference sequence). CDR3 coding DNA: TGCAGTGCTAGACGGTCGGGGTACGAGCAGTACTTC. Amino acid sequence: CSARRSGYEQYF.

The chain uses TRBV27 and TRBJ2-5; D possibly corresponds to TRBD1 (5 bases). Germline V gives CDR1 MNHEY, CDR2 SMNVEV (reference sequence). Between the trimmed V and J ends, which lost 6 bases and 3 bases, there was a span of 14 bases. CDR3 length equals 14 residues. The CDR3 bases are TGTGCCAGCAGGCTATTAGGGGTAGAAGAGACCCAGTACTTC. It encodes CASRLLGVEETQYF.

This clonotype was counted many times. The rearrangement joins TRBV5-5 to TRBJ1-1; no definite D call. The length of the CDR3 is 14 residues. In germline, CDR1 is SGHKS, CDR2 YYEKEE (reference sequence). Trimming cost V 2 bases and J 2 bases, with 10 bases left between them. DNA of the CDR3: TGTGCCAGCAGCTTCAACAGCCTAAACACTGAAGCTTTCTTT. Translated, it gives CASSFNSLNTEAFF.

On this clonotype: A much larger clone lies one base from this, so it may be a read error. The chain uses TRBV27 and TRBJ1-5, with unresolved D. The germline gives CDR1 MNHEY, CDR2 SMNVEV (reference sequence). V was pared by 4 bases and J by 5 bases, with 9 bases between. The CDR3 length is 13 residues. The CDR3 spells CASSYENHQPQHF. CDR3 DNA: TGTGCCAGCAGTTATGAAAACCATCAGCCCCAGCATTTT.

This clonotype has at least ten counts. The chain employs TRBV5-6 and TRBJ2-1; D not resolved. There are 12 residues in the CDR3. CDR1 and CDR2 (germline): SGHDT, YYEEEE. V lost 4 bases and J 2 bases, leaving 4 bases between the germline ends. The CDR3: CASSGPYNEQFF. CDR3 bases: TGTGCCAGCAGCGGGCCCTACAATGAGCAGTTCTTC.

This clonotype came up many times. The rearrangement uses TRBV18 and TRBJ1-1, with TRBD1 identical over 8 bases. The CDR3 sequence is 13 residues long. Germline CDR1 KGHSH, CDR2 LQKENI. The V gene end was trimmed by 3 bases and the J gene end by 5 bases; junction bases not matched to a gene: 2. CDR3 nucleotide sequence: TGTGCCAGCTCACCTGACAGGGGAACTGAAGCTTTCTTT. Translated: CASSPDRGTEAFF. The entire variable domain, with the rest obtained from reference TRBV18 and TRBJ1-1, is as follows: NAGVMQNPRHLVRRRGQEARLRCSPMKGHSHVYWYRQLPEEGLKFMVYLQKENIIDESGMPKERFSAEFPKEGPSILRIQQVVRGDSAAYFCASSPDRGTEAFFGQGTRLTVV.

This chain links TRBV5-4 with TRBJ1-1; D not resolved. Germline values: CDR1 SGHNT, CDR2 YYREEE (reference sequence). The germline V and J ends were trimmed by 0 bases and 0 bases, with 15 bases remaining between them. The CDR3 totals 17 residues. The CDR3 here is CASSLGVRRGLNTEAFF. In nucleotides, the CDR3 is TGTGCCAGCAGCTTGGGGGTAAGACGAGGATTGAACACTGAAGCTTTCTTT.

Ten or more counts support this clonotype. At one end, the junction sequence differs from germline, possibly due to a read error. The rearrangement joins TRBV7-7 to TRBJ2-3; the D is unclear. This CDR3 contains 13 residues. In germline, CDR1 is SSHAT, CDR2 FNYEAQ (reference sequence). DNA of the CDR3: TGTGCTAGCAGCTTAGATGCAGCAGATACGCAGTATTTT. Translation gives CASSLDAADTQYF.

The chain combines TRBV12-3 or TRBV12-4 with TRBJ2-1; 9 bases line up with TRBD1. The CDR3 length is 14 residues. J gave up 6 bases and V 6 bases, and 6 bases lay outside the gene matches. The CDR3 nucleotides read TGTGCCAGCAGCTTTGGGACAGGGTCCAATGAGCAGTTCTTC. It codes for CASSFGTGSNEQFF.

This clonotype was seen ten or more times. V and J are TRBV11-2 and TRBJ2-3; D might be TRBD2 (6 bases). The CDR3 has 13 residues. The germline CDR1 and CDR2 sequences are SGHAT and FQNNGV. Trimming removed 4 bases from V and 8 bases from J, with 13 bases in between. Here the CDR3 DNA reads TGTGCCAGCAGCTGGGGACTGACTGCTACGCAGTATTTT. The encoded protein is CASSWGLTATQYF.

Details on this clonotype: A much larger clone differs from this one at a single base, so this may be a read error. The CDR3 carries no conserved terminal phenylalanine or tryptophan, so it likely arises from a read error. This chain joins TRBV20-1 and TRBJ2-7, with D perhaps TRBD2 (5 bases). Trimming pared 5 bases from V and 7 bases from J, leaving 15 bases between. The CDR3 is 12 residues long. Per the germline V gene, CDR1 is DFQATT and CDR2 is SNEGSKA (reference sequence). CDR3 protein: CSAQIIRGEQYL. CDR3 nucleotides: TGCAGTGCTCAGATAATTCGGGGTGAGCAGTACCTC.

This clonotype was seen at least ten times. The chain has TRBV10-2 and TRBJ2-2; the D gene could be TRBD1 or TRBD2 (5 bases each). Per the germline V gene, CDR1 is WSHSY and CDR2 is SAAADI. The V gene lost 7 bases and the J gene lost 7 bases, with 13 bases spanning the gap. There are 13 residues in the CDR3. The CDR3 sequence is CASTQQEVGELFF. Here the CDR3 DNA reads TGCGCCAGCACTCAACAGGAGGTCGGGGAGCTGTTTTTT.

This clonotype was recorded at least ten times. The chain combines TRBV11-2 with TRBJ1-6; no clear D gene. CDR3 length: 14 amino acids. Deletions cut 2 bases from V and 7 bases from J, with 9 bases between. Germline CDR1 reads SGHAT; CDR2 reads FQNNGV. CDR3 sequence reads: CASSLNGYNSPLHF. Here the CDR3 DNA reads TGTGCCAGCAGCTTAAATGGCTACAATTCACCCCTCCACTTT.